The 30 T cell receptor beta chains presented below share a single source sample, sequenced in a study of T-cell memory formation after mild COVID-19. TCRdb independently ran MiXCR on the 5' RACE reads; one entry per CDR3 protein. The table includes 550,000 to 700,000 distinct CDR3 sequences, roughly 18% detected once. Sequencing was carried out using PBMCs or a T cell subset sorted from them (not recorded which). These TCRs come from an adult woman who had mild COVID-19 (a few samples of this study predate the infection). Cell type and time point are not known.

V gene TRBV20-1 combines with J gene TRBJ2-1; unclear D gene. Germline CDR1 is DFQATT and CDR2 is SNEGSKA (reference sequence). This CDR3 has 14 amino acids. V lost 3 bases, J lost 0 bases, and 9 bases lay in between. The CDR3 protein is CSARSRSSYNEQFF. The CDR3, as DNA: TGCAGTGCTAGGTCCAGGAGCTCCTACAATGAGCAGTTCTTC.

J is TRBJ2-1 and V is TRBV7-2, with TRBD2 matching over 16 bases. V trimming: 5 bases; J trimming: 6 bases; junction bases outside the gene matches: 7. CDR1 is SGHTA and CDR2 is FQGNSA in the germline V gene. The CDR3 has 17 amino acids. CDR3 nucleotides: TGTGCCAGCAGCCCCCCGGGACTAGCGGGAGGGATCAATGAGCAGTTCTTC. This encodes CASSPPGLAGGINEQFF.

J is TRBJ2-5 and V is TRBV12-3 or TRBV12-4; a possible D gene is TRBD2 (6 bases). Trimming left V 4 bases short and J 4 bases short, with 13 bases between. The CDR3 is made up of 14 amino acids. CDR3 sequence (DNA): TGTGCCAGCAGTTATAGCGGAGCCGGAGAGACCCAGTACTTC. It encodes CASSYSGAGETQYF.

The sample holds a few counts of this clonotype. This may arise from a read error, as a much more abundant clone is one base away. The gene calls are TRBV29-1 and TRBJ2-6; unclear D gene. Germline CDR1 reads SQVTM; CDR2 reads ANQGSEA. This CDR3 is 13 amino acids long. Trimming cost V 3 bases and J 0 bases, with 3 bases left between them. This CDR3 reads CSVDSSGANVLTF. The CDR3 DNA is TGCAGCGTTGACAGCTCTGGGGCCAACGTCCTGACTTTC.

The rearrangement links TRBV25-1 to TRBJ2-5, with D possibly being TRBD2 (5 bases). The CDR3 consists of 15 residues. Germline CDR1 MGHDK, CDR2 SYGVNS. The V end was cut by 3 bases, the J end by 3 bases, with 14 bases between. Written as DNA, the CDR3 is TGTGCCAGCAGTGACTTGGCGGGTACAAAAGAGACCCAGTACTTC. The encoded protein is CASSDLAGTKETQYF.

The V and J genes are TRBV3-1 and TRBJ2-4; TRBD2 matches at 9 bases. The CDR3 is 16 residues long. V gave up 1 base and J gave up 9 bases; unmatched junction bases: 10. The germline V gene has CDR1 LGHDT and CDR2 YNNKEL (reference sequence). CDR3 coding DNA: TGTGCCAGCAGCCAAGCTCTTGCGGGGGGGCCCGGCATTCAGTACTTC. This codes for CASSQALAGGPGIQYF. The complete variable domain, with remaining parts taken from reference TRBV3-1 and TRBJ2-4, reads DTAVSQTPKYLVTQMGNDKSIKCEQNLGHDTMYWYKQDSKKFLKIMFSYNNKELIINETVPNRFSPKSPDKAHLNLHINSLELGDSAVYFCASSQALAGGPGIQYFGAGTRLSVL.

The CDR3 DNA follows: TGTGCCAGCAGCGGTGACAGCCGGGCCGGAGATACGCAGTATTTT. Translated: CASSGDSRAGDTQYF. The chain joins TRBV9 to TRBJ2-3; D possibly corresponds to TRBD1 (5 bases). The CDR3 has 15 residues. CDR1 SGDLS and CDR2 YYNGEE come from the germline V gene. V gave up 3 bases and J gave up 5 bases, with 16 bases separating them.

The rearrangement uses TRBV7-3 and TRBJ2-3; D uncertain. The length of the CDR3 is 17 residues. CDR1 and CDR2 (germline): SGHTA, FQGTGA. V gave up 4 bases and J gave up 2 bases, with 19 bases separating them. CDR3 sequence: CASSSTVGRRYTDTQYF. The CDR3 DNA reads TGTGCCAGCAGCTCCACCGTAGGGCGGAGATACACAGATACGCAGTATTTT.

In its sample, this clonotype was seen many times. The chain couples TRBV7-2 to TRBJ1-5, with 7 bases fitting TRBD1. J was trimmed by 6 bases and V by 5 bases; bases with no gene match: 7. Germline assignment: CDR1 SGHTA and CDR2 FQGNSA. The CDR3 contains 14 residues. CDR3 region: CASSPGGPGQPQHF. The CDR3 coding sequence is TGTGCCAGCAGCCCAGGGGGGCCTGGTCAGCCCCAGCATTTT.

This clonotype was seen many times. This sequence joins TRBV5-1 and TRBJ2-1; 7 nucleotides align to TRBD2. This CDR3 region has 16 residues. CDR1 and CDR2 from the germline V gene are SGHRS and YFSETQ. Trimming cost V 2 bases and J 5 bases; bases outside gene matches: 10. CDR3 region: CASSFRLADTNNEQFF. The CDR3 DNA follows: TGCGCCAGCAGCTTTAGACTAGCCGATACAAACAATGAGCAGTTCTTC.

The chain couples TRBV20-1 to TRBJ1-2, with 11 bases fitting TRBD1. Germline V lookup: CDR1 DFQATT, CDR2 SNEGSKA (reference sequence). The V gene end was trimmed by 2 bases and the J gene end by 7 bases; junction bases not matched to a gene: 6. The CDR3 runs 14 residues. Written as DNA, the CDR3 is TGCAGTGCTAGAAAGGACAGGGGGCTCCTTGGCTACACCTTC. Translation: CSARKDRGLLGYTF.

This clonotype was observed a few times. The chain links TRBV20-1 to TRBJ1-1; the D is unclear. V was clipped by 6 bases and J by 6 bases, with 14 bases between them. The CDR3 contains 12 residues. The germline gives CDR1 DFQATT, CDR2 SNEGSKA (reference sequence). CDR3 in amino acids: CSASLRGPEAFF. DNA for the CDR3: TGCAGTGCCTCCCTTAGAGGTCCTGAAGCTTTCTTT.

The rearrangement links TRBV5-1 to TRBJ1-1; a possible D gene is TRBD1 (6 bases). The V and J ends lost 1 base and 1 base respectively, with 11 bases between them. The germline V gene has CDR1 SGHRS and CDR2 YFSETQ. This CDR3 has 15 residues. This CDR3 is CASSLTGSTNTEAFF. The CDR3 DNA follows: TGCGCCAGCAGCTTGACAGGGTCTACGAACACTGAAGCTTTCTTT.

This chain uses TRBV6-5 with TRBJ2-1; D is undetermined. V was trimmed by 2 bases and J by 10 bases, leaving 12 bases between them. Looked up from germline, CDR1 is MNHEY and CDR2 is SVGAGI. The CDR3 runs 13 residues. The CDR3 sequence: CASSYRPGLEQFF. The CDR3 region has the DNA TGTGCCAGCAGTTACCGCCCGGGTCTCGAGCAGTTCTTC.

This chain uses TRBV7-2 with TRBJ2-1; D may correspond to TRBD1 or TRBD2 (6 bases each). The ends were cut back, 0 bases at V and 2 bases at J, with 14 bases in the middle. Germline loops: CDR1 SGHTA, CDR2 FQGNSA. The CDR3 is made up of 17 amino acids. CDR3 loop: CASSLALTGAAYNEQFF. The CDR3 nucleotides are TGTGCCAGCAGCTTAGCGTTGACGGGGGCCGCCTACAATGAGCAGTTCTTC.

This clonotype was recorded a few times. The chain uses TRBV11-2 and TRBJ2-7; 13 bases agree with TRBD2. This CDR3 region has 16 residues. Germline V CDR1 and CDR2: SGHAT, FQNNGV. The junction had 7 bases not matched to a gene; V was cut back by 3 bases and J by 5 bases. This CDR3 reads CASSLRLAGGGHEQYF. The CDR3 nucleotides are TGTGCCAGCAGCTTGAGACTAGCGGGAGGAGGGCACGAGCAGTACTTC. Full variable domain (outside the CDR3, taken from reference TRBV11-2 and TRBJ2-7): EAGVAQSPRYKIIEKRQSVAFWCNPISGHATLYWYQQILGQGPKLLIQFQNNGVVDDSQLPKDRFSAERLKGVDSTLKIQPAKLEDSAVYLCASSLRLAGGGHEQYFGPGTRLTVT.

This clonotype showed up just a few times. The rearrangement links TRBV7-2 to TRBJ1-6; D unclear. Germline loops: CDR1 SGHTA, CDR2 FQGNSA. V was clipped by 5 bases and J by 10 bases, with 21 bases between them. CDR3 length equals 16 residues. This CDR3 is CASSPQEHGPSSPLHF. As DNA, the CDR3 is TGTGCCAGCAGCCCTCAGGAGCATGGCCCTTCGTCACCCCTCCACTTT.

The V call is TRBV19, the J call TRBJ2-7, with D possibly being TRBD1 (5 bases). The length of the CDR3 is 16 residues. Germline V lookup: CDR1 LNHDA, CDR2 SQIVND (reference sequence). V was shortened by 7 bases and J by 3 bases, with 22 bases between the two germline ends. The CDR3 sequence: CASKPGEASGHYEQYF. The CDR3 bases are TGTGCCAGTAAGCCCGGAGAAGCCTCAGGACACTACGAGCAGTACTTC.

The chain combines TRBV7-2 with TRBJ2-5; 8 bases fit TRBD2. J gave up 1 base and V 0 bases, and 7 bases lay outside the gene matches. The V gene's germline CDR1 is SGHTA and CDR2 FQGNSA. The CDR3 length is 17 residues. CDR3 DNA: TGTGCCAGCAGCTTAGCGATAATAGCGGGGATCCAAGAGACCCAGTACTTC. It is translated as CASSLAIIAGIQETQYF.

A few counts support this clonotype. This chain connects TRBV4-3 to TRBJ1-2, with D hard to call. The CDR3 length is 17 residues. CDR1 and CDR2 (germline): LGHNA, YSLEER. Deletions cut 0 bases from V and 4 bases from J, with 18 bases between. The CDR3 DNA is TGCGCCAGCAGCCAAGACGCACAGACAATGGGATTCTATGGCTACACCTTC. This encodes CASSQDAQTMGFYGYTF.

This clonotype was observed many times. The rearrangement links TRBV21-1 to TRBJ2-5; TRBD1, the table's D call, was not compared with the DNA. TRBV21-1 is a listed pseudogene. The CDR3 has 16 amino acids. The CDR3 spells CASSKCTGTGEETQYF. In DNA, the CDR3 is TGTGCCAGCAGCAAATGCACAGGGACAGGGGAAGAGACCCAGTACTTC.

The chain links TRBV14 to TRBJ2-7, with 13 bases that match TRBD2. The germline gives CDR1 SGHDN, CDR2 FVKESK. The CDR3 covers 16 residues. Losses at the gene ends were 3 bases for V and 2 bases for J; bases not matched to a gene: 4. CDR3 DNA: TGTGCCAGCAGCCATTCGGGACTAGCGGGGACCTACGAGCAGTACTTC. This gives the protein CASSHSGLAGTYEQYF. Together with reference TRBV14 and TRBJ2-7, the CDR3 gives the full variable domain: EAGVTQFPSHSVIEKGQTVTLRCDPISGHDNLYWYRRVMGKEIKFLLHFVKESKQDESGMPNNRFLAERTGGTYSTLKVQPAELEDSGVYFCASSHSGLAGTYEQYFGPGTRLTVT.

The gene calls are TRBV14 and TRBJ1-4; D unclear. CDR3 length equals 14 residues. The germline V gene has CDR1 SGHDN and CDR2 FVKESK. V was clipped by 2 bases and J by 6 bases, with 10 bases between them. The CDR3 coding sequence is TGTGCCAGCAGCCAACGACCTTTGGATGAAAAACTGTTTTTT. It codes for CASSQRPLDEKLFF.

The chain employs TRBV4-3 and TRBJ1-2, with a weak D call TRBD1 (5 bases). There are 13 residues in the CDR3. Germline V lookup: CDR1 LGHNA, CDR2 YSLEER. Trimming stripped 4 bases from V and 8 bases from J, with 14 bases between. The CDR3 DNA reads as TGCGCCAGCAGCCCCGACGGCACAGGCGGCTACACCTTC. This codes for CASSPDGTGGYTF.

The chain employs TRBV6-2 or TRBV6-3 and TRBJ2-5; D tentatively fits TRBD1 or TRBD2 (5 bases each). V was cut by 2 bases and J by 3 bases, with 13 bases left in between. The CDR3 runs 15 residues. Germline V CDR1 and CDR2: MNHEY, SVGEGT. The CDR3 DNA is TGTGCCAGCAGTTACATTGGGGGATCGGAAGAGACCCAGTACTTC. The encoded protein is CASSYIGGSEETQYF.

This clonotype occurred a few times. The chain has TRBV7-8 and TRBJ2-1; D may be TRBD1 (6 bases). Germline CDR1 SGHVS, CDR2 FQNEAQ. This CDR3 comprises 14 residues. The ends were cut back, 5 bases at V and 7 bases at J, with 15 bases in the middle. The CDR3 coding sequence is TGTGCCAGCAGCCCGCTACAGGGACCGAATGAGCAGTTCTTC. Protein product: CASSPLQGPNEQFF.

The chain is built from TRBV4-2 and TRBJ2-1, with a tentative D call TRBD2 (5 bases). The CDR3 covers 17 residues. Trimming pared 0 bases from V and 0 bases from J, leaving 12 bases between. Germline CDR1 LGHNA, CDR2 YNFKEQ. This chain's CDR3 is CASSQESGASSYNEQFF. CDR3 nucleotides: TGTGCCAGCAGCCAAGAGAGCGGAGCAAGCTCCTACAATGAGCAGTTCTTC.

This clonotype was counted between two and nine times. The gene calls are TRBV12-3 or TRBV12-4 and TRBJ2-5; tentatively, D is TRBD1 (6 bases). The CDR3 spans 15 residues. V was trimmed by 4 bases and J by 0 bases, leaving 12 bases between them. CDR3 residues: CASSSRTANQETQYF. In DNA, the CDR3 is TGTGCCAGCAGTTCACGGACAGCAAACCAAGAGACCCAGTACTTC.

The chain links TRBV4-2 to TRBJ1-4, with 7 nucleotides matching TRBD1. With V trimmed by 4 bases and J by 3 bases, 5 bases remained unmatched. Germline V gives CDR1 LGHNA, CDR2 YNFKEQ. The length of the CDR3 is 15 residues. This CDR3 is CASSLQGQPNEKLFF. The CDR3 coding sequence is TGTGCCAGCAGCCTACAGGGACAGCCTAATGAAAAACTGTTTTTT.

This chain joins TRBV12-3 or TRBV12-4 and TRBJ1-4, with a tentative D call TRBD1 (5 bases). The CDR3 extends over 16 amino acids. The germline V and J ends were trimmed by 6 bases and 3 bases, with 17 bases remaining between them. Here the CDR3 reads CASRWGSSLPNEKLFF. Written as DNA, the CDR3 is TGTGCCAGCAGATGGGGCAGCTCCCTCCCTAATGAAAAACTGTTTTTT.